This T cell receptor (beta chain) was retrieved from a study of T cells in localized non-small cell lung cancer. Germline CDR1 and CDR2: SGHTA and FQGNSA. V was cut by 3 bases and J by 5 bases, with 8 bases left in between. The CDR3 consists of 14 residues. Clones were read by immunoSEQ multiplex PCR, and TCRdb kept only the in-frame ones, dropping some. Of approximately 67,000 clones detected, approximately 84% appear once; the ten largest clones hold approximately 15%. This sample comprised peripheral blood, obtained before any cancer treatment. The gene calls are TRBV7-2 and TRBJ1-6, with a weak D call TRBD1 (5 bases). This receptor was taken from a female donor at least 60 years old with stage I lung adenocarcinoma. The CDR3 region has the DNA TGTGCCAGCAGCTTGGGACGGCATAATTCACCCCTCCACTTT. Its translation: CASSLGRHNSPLHF.